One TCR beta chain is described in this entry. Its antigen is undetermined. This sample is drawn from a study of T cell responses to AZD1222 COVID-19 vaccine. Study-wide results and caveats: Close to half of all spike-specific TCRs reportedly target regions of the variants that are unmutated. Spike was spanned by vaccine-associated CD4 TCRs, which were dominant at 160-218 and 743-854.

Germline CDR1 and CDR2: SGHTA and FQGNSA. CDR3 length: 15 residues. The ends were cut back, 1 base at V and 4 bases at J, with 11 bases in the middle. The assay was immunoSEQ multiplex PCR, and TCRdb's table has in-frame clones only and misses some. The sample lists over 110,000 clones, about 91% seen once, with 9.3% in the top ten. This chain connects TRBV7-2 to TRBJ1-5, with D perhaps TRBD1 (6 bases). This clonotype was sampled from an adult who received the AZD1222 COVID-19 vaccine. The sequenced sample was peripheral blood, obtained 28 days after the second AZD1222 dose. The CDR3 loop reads CASSLVIQGNQPQHF. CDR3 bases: TGTGCCAGCAGCTTAGTTATACAGGGAAATCAGCCCCAGCATTTT.